A selection of T cell receptor beta chains follows, all from one sample in a study of T cell repertoires in cytomegalovirus infection. These receptors are not linked to any known antigen. From the reads, TCRdb called clonotypes with MiXCR, one entry per CDR3 protein. The sample consists of under 150,000 distinct CDR3 sequences, around 31% of them appearing once. The source was CD8+ T cells from cultured PBMCs, collected from culture after CMV antigen stimulation. The receptor set was obtained from a human donor in good health (CMV status not recorded). Some clones in this sample may be carry-over from other donors' samples. Each CDR3 is given with its conserved first and last residue. The D gene is left open where the match is weak. A row's size may be missing; if present it is once, few, many or a size class.

d_call: TRBD1
v_call: TRBV2
clone_size: NA
j_call: TRBJ2-5
cdr3_aa: CASSEEDRGETQYF
cdr3_nt: TGTGCCAGCAGTGAAGAAGACAGGGGGGAGACCCAGTACTTC

d_call: NA
v_call: TRBV6-5
clone_size: NA
j_call: TRBJ1-4
cdr3_aa: CASSYISRGEKLFF
cdr3_nt: TGTGCCAGCAGTTATATTTCGAGGGGTGAAAAACTGTTTTTT

d_call: TRBD2
v_call: TRBV7-2
clone_size: many
j_call: TRBJ2-7
cdr3_aa: CASSLGAGGMFYEQYF
cdr3_nt: TGTGCCAGCAGCTTAGGGGCGGGGGGGATGTTCTACGAGCAGTACTTC

d_call: TRBD1
v_call: TRBV7-4
clone_size: NA
j_call: TRBJ2-5
cdr3_aa: CASSSGTADPETQYF
cdr3_nt: TGTGCCAGCAGCTCCGGGACAGCCGATCCTGAGACCCAGTACTTC

d_call: NA
v_call: TRBV6-2/TRBV6-3
clone_size: few
j_call: TRBJ2-3
cdr3_aa: CASSKSTGIPLTDTQYF
cdr3_nt: TGTGCCAGCAGTAAAAGTACAGGGATCCCCCTCACAGATACGCAGTATTTT

d_call: NA
v_call: TRBV6-5
clone_size: NA
j_call: TRBJ2-2
cdr3_aa: CASSYFAATGELFF
cdr3_nt: TGTGCCAGCAGTTACTTCGCGGCCACCGGGGAGCTGTTTTTT

d_call: TRBD2
v_call: TRBV7-2
clone_size: NA
j_call: TRBJ2-1
cdr3_aa: CASSPELAGGRNEQFF
cdr3_nt: TGTGCCAGCAGCCCCGAACTAGCGGGGGGGCGCAATGAGCAGTTCTTC

d_call: NA
v_call: TRBV7-6
clone_size: few
j_call: TRBJ1-1
cdr3_aa: CASSLAGYTEAFF
cdr3_nt: TGTGCCAGCAGCCTCGCCGGGTACACTGAAGCTTTCTTT

d_call: TRBD2
v_call: TRBV7-2
clone_size: many
j_call: TRBJ2-5
cdr3_aa: CASTTAGGPQETQYF
cdr3_nt: TGTGCCAGCACCACAGCGGGGGGACCCCAAGAGACCCAGTACTTC

d_call: TRBD1
v_call: TRBV27
clone_size: few
j_call: TRBJ1-5
cdr3_aa: CASSLYTGAGGSNQPQHF
cdr3_nt: TGTGCCAGCAGTTTATACACCGGGGCAGGGGGAAGCAATCAGCCCCAGCATTTT

d_call: NA
v_call: TRBV18
clone_size: few
j_call: TRBJ1-2
cdr3_aa: CASSPQGTNYGYTF
cdr3_nt: TGTGCCAGCTCACCACAGGGTACCAACTATGGCTACACCTTC

d_call: TRBD1
v_call: TRBV2
clone_size: NA
j_call: TRBJ1-1
cdr3_aa: CASWDRVDTEAFF
cdr3_nt: TGTGCCAGTTGGGACAGGGTCGACACTGAAGCTTTCTTT

d_call: TRBD2
v_call: TRBV25-1
clone_size: NA
j_call: TRBJ2-7
cdr3_aa: CASSAPRLAGVEQYF
cdr3_nt: TGTGCCAGCAGTGCGCCAAGACTAGCGGGGGTAGAGCAGTACTTC

d_call: NA
v_call: TRBV12-5
clone_size: NA
j_call: TRBJ1-1
cdr3_aa: CASGTPGVMNTEAFF
cdr3_nt: TGTGCTAGTGGTACCCCCGGGGTGATGAACACTGAAGCTTTCTTT

d_call: NA
v_call: TRBV7-2
clone_size: few
j_call: TRBJ1-1
cdr3_aa: CASSLRVYDTEAFF
cdr3_nt: TGTGCCAGCAGCTTACGAGTTTACGACACTGAAGCTTTCTTT

d_call: NA
v_call: TRBV27
clone_size: NA
j_call: TRBJ1-6
cdr3_aa: CASSPLQGLVSPLHF
cdr3_nt: TGTGCCAGCAGTCCCCTACAGGGATTGGTTTCACCCCTCCACTTT

d_call: NA
v_call: TRBV2
clone_size: NA
j_call: TRBJ2-7
cdr3_aa: CASSEVQGSYEQYF
cdr3_nt: TGTGCCAGCAGTGAAGTCCAGGGGTCCTACGAGCAGTACTTC

d_call: NA
v_call: TRBV12-3/TRBV12-4
clone_size: NA
j_call: TRBJ1-2
cdr3_aa: CASSLSSLANYGYTF
cdr3_nt: TGTGCCAGCAGTTTATCTAGTTTAGCTAACTATGGCTACACCTTC

d_call: NA
v_call: TRBV29-1
clone_size: NA
j_call: TRBJ1-1
cdr3_aa: CSVETAEAFF
cdr3_nt: TGCAGCGTTGAAACCGCTGAAGCTTTCTTT

d_call: TRBD1
v_call: TRBV6-1
clone_size: NA
j_call: TRBJ1-5
cdr3_aa: CASRADRVVNQPQHF
cdr3_nt: TGTGCCAGCAGGGCGGACAGGGTGGTGAATCAGCCCCAGCATTTT

d_call: NA
v_call: TRBV6-2/TRBV6-3
clone_size: few
j_call: TRBJ1-1
cdr3_aa: CASSRFGSEAFF
cdr3_nt: TGTGCCAGCAGTAGGTTCGGGAGTGAAGCTTTCTTT

d_call: NA
v_call: TRBV14
clone_size: NA
j_call: TRBJ2-5
cdr3_aa: CASSPQTGGVFQETQYF
cdr3_nt: TGTGCCAGCAGCCCCCAGACAGGAGGAGTTTTCCAAGAGACCCAGTACTTC

d_call: NA
v_call: TRBV20-1
clone_size: NA
j_call: TRBJ1-6
cdr3_aa: CSARDRTSSYNSPLHF
cdr3_nt: TGCAGTGCTAGAGATCGGACGAGCTCCTATAATTCACCCCTCCACTTT

d_call: NA
v_call: TRBV3-1
clone_size: NA
j_call: TRBJ1-5
cdr3_aa: CASSQDYSGNQPQHF
cdr3_nt: TGTGCCAGCAGCCAAGACTACAGTGGCAATCAGCCCCAGCATTTT

d_call: TRBD1
v_call: TRBV14
clone_size: NA
j_call: TRBJ1-3
cdr3_aa: CASSLYPTGAGNTIYF
cdr3_nt: TGTGCCAGCAGCCTCTACCCCACAGGGGCTGGAAACACCATATATTTT

d_call: NA
v_call: TRBV27
clone_size: NA
j_call: TRBJ1-5
cdr3_aa: CASSLSRGYNQPQHF
cdr3_nt: TGTGCCAGCAGTTTATCCAGAGGGTACAATCAGCCCCAGCATTTT

d_call: NA
v_call: TRBV6-5
clone_size: NA
j_call: TRBJ1-1
cdr3_aa: CASSYNENTEAFF
cdr3_nt: TGTGCCAGCAGTTACAATGAGAACACTGAAGCTTTCTTT

d_call: NA
v_call: TRBV6-6
clone_size: NA
j_call: TRBJ1-1
cdr3_aa: CASSYGGAEAFF
cdr3_nt: TGTGCCAGCAGTTACGGGGGGGCTGAAGCTTTCTTT

d_call: NA
v_call: TRBV4-2
clone_size: NA
j_call: TRBJ2-3
cdr3_aa: CASSQEMATSTDTQYF
cdr3_nt: TGTGCCAGCAGCCAAGAGATGGCAACTAGCACAGATACGCAGTATTTT

d_call: TRBD1
v_call: TRBV7-8
clone_size: NA
j_call: TRBJ2-7
cdr3_aa: CASSSKDRAGHEQYF
cdr3_nt: TGTGCCAGCAGCTCAAAGGACAGGGCCGGCCACGAGCAGTACTTC

d_call: TRBD1
v_call: TRBV12-3/TRBV12-4
clone_size: NA
j_call: TRBJ2-5
cdr3_aa: CASSSGQQETQYF
cdr3_nt: TGTGCCAGCAGTTCGGGACAGCAAGAGACCCAGTACTTC

d_call: TRBD2
v_call: TRBV20-1
clone_size: NA
j_call: TRBJ2-7
cdr3_aa: CSARVPPGTSVYSYEQYF
cdr3_nt: TGCAGTGCTAGAGTACCCCCTGGGACTAGCGTATACTCCTACGAGCAGTACTTC

d_call: TRBD1
v_call: TRBV10-3
clone_size: NA
j_call: TRBJ1-5
cdr3_aa: CAISADRGGAIHQPQHF
cdr3_nt: TGTGCCATCAGTGCGGACAGGGGAGGGGCGATCCATCAGCCCCAGCATTTT

d_call: NA
v_call: TRBV7-2
clone_size: NA
j_call: TRBJ2-3
cdr3_aa: CASRVRISLTDTQYF
cdr3_nt: TGTGCCAGCAGGGTCCGGATATCCCTCACAGATACGCAGTATTTT

d_call: TRBD1
v_call: TRBV4-3
clone_size: many
j_call: TRBJ1-1
cdr3_aa: CASSQLTGTTEAFF
cdr3_nt: TGCGCCAGCAGCCAACTGACAGGGACCACTGAAGCTTTCTTT

d_call: NA
v_call: TRBV7-9
clone_size: few
j_call: TRBJ2-1
cdr3_aa: CASSLFGGDYNEQFF
cdr3_nt: TGTGCCAGCAGCTTATTTGGGGGAGACTACAATGAGCAGTTCTTC

d_call: NA
v_call: TRBV7-3
clone_size: many
j_call: TRBJ2-2
cdr3_aa: CASSFGPSGTGELFF
cdr3_nt: TGTGCCAGCAGCTTTGGACCATCGGGCACCGGGGAGCTGTTTTTT

d_call: TRBD1
v_call: TRBV4-1
clone_size: once
j_call: TRBJ1-2
cdr3_aa: CASSQPPLGQAIYGYTF
cdr3_nt: TGCGCCAGCAGCCAACCACCCCTAGGACAGGCGATCTATGGCTACACCTTC

d_call: NA
v_call: TRBV27
clone_size: NA
j_call: TRBJ2-2
cdr3_aa: CASSRGTGELFF
cdr3_nt: TGTGCCAGCAGCCGGGGCACCGGGGAGCTGTTTTTT

d_call: NA
v_call: TRBV24-1
clone_size: few
j_call: TRBJ1-2
cdr3_aa: CATSDFPNYGYTF
cdr3_nt: TGTGCCACCAGTGATTTTCCAAACTATGGCTACACCTTC

d_call: NA
v_call: TRBV19
clone_size: NA
j_call: TRBJ2-2
cdr3_aa: CASRPTLTGELFF
cdr3_nt: TGTGCCTCCCGGCCCACCCTCACCGGGGAGCTGTTTTTT

d_call: NA
v_call: TRBV7-8
clone_size: many
j_call: TRBJ1-1
cdr3_aa: CASSLAAREKAFF
cdr3_nt: TGTGCCAGCAGCTTAGCGGCCAGGGAGAAAGCTTTCTTT

d_call: TRBD1
v_call: TRBV12-3/TRBV12-4
clone_size: NA
j_call: TRBJ2-1
cdr3_aa: CASSHGQGARYNEQFF
cdr3_nt: TGTGCCAGCAGTCACGGACAGGGGGCTAGATACAATGAGCAGTTCTTC

d_call: NA
v_call: TRBV6-5
clone_size: many
j_call: TRBJ2-1
cdr3_aa: CASRRTPYNEQFF
cdr3_nt: TGTGCCAGCCGCCGGACTCCCTACAATGAGCAGTTCTTC

d_call: TRBD1
v_call: TRBV7-3
clone_size: NA
j_call: TRBJ2-1
cdr3_aa: CASRSFRDRDMDEQFF
cdr3_nt: TGTGCCAGCAGATCTTTCCGGGACAGGGATATGGATGAGCAGTTCTTC

d_call: NA
v_call: TRBV7-2
clone_size: NA
j_call: TRBJ2-7
cdr3_aa: CASSLISPGFYEQYF
cdr3_nt: TGTGCCAGCAGCTTAATATCCCCAGGATTTTACGAGCAGTACTTC

d_call: NA
v_call: TRBV7-6
clone_size: NA
j_call: TRBJ2-3
cdr3_aa: CASSLDQRVSTDTQYF
cdr3_nt: TGTGCCAGCAGCTTAGATCAGCGGGTTAGCACAGATACGCAGTATTTT

d_call: TRBD2
v_call: TRBV5-4
clone_size: NA
j_call: TRBJ2-1
cdr3_aa: CASSFRGGAIEQFF
cdr3_nt: TGTGCCAGCAGCTTTCGCGGGGGGGCCATTGAGCAGTTCTTC

d_call: NA
v_call: TRBV19
clone_size: many
j_call: TRBJ1-5
cdr3_aa: CATSGSKGNQPQHF
cdr3_nt: TGTGCCACCTCGGGCAGTAAGGGCAATCAGCCCCAGCATTTT

d_call: TRBD2
v_call: TRBV6-6
clone_size: once
j_call: TRBJ2-3
cdr3_aa: CATQDGRWQYF
cdr3_nt: TGTGCCACCCAAGACGGGAGGTGGCAGTATTTT

d_call: TRBD1
v_call: TRBV2
clone_size: NA
j_call: TRBJ1-5
cdr3_aa: CASSWDRRSNQPQHF
cdr3_nt: TGTGCCAGCAGCTGGGACAGGCGGAGCAATCAGCCCCAGCATTTT

d_call: NA
v_call: TRBV12-3/TRBV12-4
clone_size: few
j_call: TRBJ1-2
cdr3_aa: CASSPLRTGYTF
cdr3_nt: TGTGCCAGCAGCCCCCTCAGGACTGGCTACACCTTC